The following is a T cell receptor (beta chain) sequence with its context. Its antigen is unidentified. An end of the junction differs from the germline gene, which may be a read error. This sample was taken from a study of T-cell reconstitution after alpha-beta-depleted transplantation in children. Study results and caveats: At the one-year point after transplant, T-cell counts and TCRbeta diversity were found to come mostly from T cells that had been newly produced. At day 60, the high TCRbeta diversity found in some patients originated from recipient T cells and thymic progenitors that had survived. Several hundred rapidly expanded clones from non-depleted graft cells reportedly supplied alpha-beta T cells about two months post-transplant.

The CDR3 is 16 residues long. Unique molecular identifiers were built into the TCRbeta library. In TCRdb, the PCR reads were re-called with MiXCR into one record per CDR3 protein. This repertoire shows roughly 490,000 distinct CDR3 sequences, roughly 11% found once; its top ten account for 12% to 15%. The sequence was obtained from a female patient aged 2-10 years who had a stem cell transplant for aplastic anemia, so the T cells may come from the graft donor. The chain joins TRBV12-3 or TRBV12-4 to TRBJ2-7; TRBD1 is a possible D gene (5 bases). Material: PBMCs, mostly from graft donor cells, obtained 180 days after TCRalphabeta/CD19-depleted stem cell transplant. CDR3 residues: CSSSLAHYLQVYEQYF. Here the CDR3 DNA reads TGTTCCAGCAGTTTAGCACATTACCTACAGGTGTACGAGCAGTACTTC.